Included here is one T cell receptor (beta chain) sequence, with context. This sample is part of a study of shared clonotypes between healthy human individuals. On the study more broadly: Each donor's CD8 memory used one plate, CD8 naive two, each CD4 subset three.

The data were produced by immunoSEQ multiplex PCR, yet TCRdb's version contains in-frame clones alone and is incomplete. The data hold fewer than 850,000 clones, with 96% observed a single time. This CDR3 is built from 15 residues. In germline, CDR1 is MNHEY, CDR2 SMNVEV (reference sequence). The germline V and J ends were trimmed by 2 bases and 5 bases, with 16 bases remaining between them. Positive CCR7 selection of CD45RO-negative cells yielded the naive CD8 cells, and terminally differentiated effector memory CD45RA+ cells were excluded. The chain employs TRBV27 and TRBJ2-7, with D maybe TRBD2 (5 bases). Material: naive CD8+ T cells sorted from blood. The receptor was derived from a man under 40 in good health. The CDR3 sequence: CASSLRQVSGHEQYF. In nucleotides, the CDR3 is TGTGCCAGCAGTTTACGGCAGGTGAGCGGCCACGAGCAGTACTTC.